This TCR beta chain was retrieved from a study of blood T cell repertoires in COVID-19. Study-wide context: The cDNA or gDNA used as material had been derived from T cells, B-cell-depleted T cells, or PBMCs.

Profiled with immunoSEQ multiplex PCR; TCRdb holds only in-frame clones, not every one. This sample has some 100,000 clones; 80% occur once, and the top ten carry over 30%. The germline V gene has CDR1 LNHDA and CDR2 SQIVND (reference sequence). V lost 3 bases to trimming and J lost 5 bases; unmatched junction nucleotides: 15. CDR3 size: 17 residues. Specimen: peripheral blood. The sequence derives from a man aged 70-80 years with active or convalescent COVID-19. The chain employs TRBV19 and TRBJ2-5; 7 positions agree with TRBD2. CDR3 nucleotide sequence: TGTGCCAGTAGTATCGCCTCCTGGGCTAGCGGATTGGAGACCCAGTACTTC. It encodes CASSIASWASGLETQYF.